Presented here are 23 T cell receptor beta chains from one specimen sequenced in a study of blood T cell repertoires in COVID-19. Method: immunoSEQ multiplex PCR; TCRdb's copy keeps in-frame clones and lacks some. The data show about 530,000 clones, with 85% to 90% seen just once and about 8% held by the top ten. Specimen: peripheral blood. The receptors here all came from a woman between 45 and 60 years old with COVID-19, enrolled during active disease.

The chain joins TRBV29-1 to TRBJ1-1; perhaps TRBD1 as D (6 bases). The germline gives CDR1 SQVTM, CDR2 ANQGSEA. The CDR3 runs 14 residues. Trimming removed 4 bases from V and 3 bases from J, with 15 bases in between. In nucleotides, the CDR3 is TGCAGCGTTGGGGGGTTGGGGGCTGACACTGAAGCTTTCTTT. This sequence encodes CSVGGLGADTEAFF.

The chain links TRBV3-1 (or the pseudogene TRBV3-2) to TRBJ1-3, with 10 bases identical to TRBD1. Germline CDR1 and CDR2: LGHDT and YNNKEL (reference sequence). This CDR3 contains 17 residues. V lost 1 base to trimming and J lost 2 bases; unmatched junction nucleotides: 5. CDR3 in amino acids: CASSQADRGPTGNTIYF. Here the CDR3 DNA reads TGTGCCAGCAGCCAAGCCGACAGGGGGCCTACTGGAAACACCATATATTTT.

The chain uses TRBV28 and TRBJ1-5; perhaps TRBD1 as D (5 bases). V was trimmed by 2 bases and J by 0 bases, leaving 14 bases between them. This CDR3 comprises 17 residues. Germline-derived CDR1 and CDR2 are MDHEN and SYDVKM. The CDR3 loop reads CASSLAGGHYSNQPQHF. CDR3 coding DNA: TGTGCCAGCAGTTTAGCGGGGGGTCACTATAGCAATCAGCCCCAGCATTTT.

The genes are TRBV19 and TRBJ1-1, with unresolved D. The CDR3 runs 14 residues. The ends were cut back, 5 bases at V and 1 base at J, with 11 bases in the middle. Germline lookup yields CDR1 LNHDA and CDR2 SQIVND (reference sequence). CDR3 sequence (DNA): TGTGCCAGTAGTCCCCCACGAGCGAACACTGAAGCTTTCTTT. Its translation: CASSPPRANTEAFF.

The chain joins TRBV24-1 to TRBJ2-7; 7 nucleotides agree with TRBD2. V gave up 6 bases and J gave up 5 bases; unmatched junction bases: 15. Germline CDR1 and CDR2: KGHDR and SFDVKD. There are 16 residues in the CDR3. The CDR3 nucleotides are TGTGCCACCAGTCCGGCGGGGGAAAATTTCAAGGACGAGCAGTACTTC. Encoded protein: CATSPAGENFKDEQYF.

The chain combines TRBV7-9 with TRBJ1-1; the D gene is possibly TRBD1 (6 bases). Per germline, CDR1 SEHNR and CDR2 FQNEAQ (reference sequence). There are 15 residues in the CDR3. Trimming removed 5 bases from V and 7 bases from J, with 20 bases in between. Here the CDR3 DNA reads TGTGCCAGCAGCCCGCCCCGGATAGACAGGCTTGAAGCTTTCTTT. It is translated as CASSPPRIDRLEAFF.

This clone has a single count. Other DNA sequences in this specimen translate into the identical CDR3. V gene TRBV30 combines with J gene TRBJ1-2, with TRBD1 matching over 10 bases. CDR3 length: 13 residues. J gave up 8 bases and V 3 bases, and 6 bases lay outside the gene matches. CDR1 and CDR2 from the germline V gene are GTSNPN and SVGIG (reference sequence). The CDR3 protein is CAWSGTGDGGYTF. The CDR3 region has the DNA TGTGCCTGGAGCGGGACAGGGGACGGGGGCTACACCTTC.

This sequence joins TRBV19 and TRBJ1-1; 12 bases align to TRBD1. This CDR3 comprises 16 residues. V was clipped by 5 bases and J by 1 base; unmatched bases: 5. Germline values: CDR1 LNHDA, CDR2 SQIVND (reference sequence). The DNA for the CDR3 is TGTGCCAGTAGTCTACTGGGACAGGGGGCGAACACTGAAGCTTTCTTT. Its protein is CASSLLGQGANTEAFF.

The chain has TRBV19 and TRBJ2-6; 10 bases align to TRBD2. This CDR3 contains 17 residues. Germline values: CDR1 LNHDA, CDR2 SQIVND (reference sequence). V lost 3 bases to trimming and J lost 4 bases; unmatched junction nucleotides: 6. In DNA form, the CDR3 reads TGTGCCAGTAGTATCGGGCTAGCGGGGGTAGGGGCCAACGTCCTGACTTTC. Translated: CASSIGLAGVGANVLTF.

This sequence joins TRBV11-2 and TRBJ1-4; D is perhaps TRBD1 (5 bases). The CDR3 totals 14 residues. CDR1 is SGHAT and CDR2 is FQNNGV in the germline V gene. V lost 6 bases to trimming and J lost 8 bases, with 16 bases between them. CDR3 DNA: TGTGCCAGCAGGGCTGCCGTTGGGGGGGAAAAACTGTTTTTT. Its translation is CASRAAVGGEKLFF. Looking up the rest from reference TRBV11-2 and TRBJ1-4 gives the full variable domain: EAGVAQSPRYKIIEKRQSVAFWCNPISGHATLYWYQQILGQGPKLLIQFQNNGVVDDSQLPKDRFSAERLKGVDSTLKIQPAKLEDSAVYLCASRAAVGGEKLFFGSGTQLSVL.

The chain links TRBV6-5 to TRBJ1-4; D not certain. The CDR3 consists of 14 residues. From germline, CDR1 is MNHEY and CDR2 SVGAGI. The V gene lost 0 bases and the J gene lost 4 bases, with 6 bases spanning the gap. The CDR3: CASSYSGFNEKLFF. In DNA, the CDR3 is TGTGCCAGCAGTTACTCCGGGTTTAATGAAAAACTGTTTTTT.

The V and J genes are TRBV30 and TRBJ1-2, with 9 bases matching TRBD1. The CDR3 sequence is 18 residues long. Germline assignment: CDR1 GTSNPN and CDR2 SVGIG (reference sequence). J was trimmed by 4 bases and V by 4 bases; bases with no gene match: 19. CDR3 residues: CAWIPSGVQGAWSYGYTF. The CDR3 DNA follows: TGTGCCTGGATTCCTTCGGGAGTACAGGGGGCGTGGAGCTATGGCTACACCTTC.

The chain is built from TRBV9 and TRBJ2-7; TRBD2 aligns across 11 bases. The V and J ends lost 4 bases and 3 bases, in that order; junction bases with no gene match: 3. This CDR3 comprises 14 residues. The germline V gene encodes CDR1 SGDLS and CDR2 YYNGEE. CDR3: CASSLAGGSYEQYF. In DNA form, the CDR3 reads TGTGCCAGCAGCCTAGCGGGGGGAAGCTACGAGCAGTACTTC. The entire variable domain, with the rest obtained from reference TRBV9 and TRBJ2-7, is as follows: DSGVTQTPKHLITATGQRVTLRCSPRSGDLSVYWYQQSLDQGLQFLIQYYNGEERAKGNILERFSAQQFPDLHSELNLSSLELGDSALYFCASSLAGGSYEQYFGPGTRLTVT.

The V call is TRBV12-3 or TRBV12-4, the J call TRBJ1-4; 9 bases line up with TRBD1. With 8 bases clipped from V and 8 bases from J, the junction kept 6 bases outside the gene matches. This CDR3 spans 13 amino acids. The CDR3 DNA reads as TGTGCCAGCGTGGGACAGGGTCGGGAAAAACTGTTTTTT. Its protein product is CASVGQGREKLFF.

The CDR3 nucleotides read TGTGCCAGCAGTGATCCTAACAGGGATGAGCAGTTCTTC. This sequence encodes CASSDPNRDEQFF. The rearrangement uses TRBV6-1 and TRBJ2-1; the D gene is possibly TRBD1 (6 bases). The CDR3 is 13 amino acids. Germline CDR1 is MNHNS and CDR2 is SASEGT. V was cut by 3 bases and J by 8 bases, with 11 bases left in between.

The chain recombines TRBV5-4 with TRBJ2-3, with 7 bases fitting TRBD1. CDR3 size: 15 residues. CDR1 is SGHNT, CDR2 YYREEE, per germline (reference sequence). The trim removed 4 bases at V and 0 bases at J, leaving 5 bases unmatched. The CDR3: CASSAYRGSTDTQYF. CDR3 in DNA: TGTGCCAGCAGCGCCTACAGGGGTAGCACAGATACGCAGTATTTT.

CDR3 sequence reads: CASSYIRSRGVREQFF. DNA for the CDR3: TGTGCCAGCAGTTACATAAGGAGCCGCGGAGTCCGTGAGCAGTTCTTC. This chain joins TRBV6-6 and TRBJ2-1; D is ambiguous. The germline gives CDR1 MNHNY, CDR2 SVGAGI (reference sequence). The CDR3 spans 16 residues. Trimming took 2 bases from V and 9 from J, leaving 20 bases between them.

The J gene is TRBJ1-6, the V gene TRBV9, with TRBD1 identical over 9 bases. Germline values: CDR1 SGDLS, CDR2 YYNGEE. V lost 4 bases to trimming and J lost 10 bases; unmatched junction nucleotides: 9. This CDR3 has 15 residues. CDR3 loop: CASSPRDREGSPLHF. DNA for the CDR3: TGTGCCAGCAGCCCCAGGGACAGGGAAGGATCACCCCTCCACTTT.

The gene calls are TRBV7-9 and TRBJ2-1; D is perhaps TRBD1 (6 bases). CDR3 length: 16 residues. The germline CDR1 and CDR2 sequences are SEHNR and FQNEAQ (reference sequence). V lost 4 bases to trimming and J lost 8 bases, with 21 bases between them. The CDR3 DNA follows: TGTGCCAGCAGCTCCCCCCTAGAGGGGGTTATACATGAGCAGTTCTTC. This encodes CASSSPLEGVIHEQFF.

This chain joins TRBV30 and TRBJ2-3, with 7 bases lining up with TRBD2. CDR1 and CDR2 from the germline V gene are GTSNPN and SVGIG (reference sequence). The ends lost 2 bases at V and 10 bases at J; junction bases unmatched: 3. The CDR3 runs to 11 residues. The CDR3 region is CAWSSGGSQYF. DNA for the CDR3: TGTGCCTGGAGTTCCGGGGGGTCGCAGTATTTT.

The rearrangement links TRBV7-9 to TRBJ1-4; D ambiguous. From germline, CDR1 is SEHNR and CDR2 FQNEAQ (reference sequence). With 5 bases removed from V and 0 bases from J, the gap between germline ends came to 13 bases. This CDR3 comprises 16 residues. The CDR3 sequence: CASSATPATTNEKLFF. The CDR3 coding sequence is TGTGCCAGCAGCGCAACCCCAGCGACAACTAATGAAAAACTGTTTTTT.

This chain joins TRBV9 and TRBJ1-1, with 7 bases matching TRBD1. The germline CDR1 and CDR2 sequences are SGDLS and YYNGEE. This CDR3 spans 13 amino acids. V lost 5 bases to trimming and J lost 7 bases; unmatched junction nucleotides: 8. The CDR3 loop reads CASRPGGYGEAFF. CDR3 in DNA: TGTGCCAGCAGACCAGGGGGATACGGTGAAGCTTTCTTT.

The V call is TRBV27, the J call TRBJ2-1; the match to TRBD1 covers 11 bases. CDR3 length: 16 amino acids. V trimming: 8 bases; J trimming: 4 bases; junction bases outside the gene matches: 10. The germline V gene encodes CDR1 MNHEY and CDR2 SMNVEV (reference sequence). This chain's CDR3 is CASSSSGTGGYNEQFF. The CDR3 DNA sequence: TGTGCCAGCTCCTCGTCAGGGACAGGGGGATACAATGAGCAGTTCTTC.